This T cell receptor (beta chain) originates from a study of monozygotic twins with inflammatory bowel disease. The study, taken as a whole, reports: Twins with IBD were found to have lower TCRbeta diversity (inverse Simpson) than healthy co-twins. Patients got different immunosuppressive treatments, which may have made their repertoires more variable.

Germline values: CDR1 DFQATT, CDR2 SNEGSKA (reference sequence). This CDR3 contains 21 residues. The authors drew around 2.6 ml of blood from each donor. TCRdb reprocessed the 5' RACE reads and reports one entry per CDR3 protein, with no DNA. The sample yields around 400,000 distinct CDR3 sequences, of which the top ten take up less than 2.5%. Comment on this clonotype: Its antigen is as yet unknown.

The sequencing sample was made of blood. This sequence was found in a human donor with ulcerative colitis or Crohn's disease, or a healthy co-twin of an affected twin (not recorded which). V usage is TRBV20-1 and J usage is TRBJ1-4; without DNA, the TCRdb call of TRBD1 cannot be checked. The CDR3 loop reads CSARGRDRDTSRALSGEKLFF.